A selection of T cell receptor beta chains follows, all from one sample in a study of early T cells in non-severe SARS-CoV-2 infection. MiXCR, run by TCRdb on the 5' RACE reads, gives a single entry per CDR3 protein. This repertoire shows just under 60,000 distinct CDR3 sequences, about 8.4% found once; its top ten account for 3% to 4%. Sequencing used whole blood. These receptors came from an adult who was a healthcare worker with PCR-confirmed SARS-CoV-2 infection or an uninfected control (not recorded which). Both conserved end residues are trimmed from each CDR3.

TRBJ2-1 | TRBV2 | ASSGGSEQF
TRBJ1-6 | TRBV11-2 | ASSLINSPLH
TRBJ2-5 | TRBV27 | ASNERQGPQETQY
TRBJ2-7 | TRBV20-1 | NARQGGGSYEQY
TRBJ2-1 | TRBV14 | ASSQEISAGGQF
TRBJ1-1 | TRBV12-3/TRBV12-4 | ASSLAHRDRAF
TRBJ1-2 | TRBV2 | ASSDKGRGYGYT
TRBJ2-7 | TRBV28 | ASSLSASYLYEQY
TRBJ1-3 | TRBV5-1 | ASSLGPGASGNTIY
TRBJ2-1 | TRBV2 | ASRVREGAHGEQF
TRBJ2-1 | TRBV28 | ASSLTGQFDEQF
TRBJ2-7 | TRBV5-1 | ASSPDDRGPYEQY
TRBJ2-5 | TRBV7-6 | ASSLIAGGQETQY
TRBJ2-2 | TRBV9 | ASSVGASGRYLGTGELF
TRBJ2-2 | TRBV6-5 | ASRWEESGELF
TRBJ2-1 | TRBV3-1 | ASSQPPLAGLYNEQF
TRBJ2-7 | TRBV15 | ATSSGARAYEQY
TRBJ1-1 | TRBV9 | ASSTRQGALTEAF
TRBJ1-1 | TRBV5-5 | ASSLTSGLAEAF
TRBJ2-7 | TRBV5-1 | ASSLGADIYEQY
TRBJ2-5 | TRBV13 | ASSPNPGAQETQY
TRBJ2-2 | TRBV19 | ASIATGGVAGELF
TRBJ2-3 | TRBV10-3 | AISDVAGTDTQY
TRBJ2-7 | TRBV4-2 | ASSHKDDAYEQY
TRBJ1-1 | TRBV14 | ASSQDTNTEAF
TRBJ2-2 | TRBV7-2 | ASSFRGQGNTGELF
TRBJ1-2 | TRBV29-1 | SAPDPYYGYT
TRBJ2-7 | TRBV29-1 | SVETASSYEQY
TRBJ1-1 | TRBV28 | ASSHGGWDTEAF
TRBJ1-1 | TRBV28 | ASSFGARAGRMNTEAF
TRBJ2-6 | TRBV5-1 | ASSLGGPGANVLT
TRBJ1-1 | TRBV11-2 | ASSFRKVNTEAF
TRBJ2-3 | TRBV11-2 | ASSPGDYTDTQY
TRBJ1-1 | TRBV28 | ASSLRGGQFEAF
TRBJ2-1 | TRBV7-2 | ASSPLRKNEQF
TRBJ2-2 | TRBV6-5 | ASIPGSGTGELF
TRBJ1-2 | TRBV5-4 | ASSLSRWGAYGYT
TRBJ1-1 | TRBV5-8 | ASRRNRGGGNTEAF
TRBJ1-2 | TRBV5-4 | ASSWQGRNYGYT
TRBJ2-1 | TRBV2 | ASRSGLLRDEQF
TRBJ2-1 | TRBV4-1 | ASSQVASDYNEQF
TRBJ2-1 | TRBV5-1 | ASSTTSGVYNEQF
TRBJ2-1 | TRBV20-1 | SARDRALSQF